This TCR beta chain was recorded in a study of T cells after yellow fever vaccination. The CDR3 consists of 13 residues. V gave up 10 bases and J gave up 4 bases, with 11 bases separating them. From germline, CDR1 is SGHTA and CDR2 FQGNSA. Generation of TCR cDNA used 5'RACE template switching (which added a universal primer site and UMIs). TCRdb called the 5' RACE reads again in MiXCR, with one record for every CDR3 protein. The sample has fewer than 350,000 distinct CDR3 sequences, 3.6% seen once; the top ten hold around 22%. At least ten counts were recorded for this clonotype. The sample in question was PBMCs, obtained on the day of the yellow fever booster vaccination. The chain links TRBV7-2 to TRBJ1-6, with unresolved D. The sequence came from a man between 18 and 35 years old who received the YFV17D yellow fever vaccine. The CDR3 nucleotides are TGTGCCACCCGCCAGGTTTATAATTCACCCCTCCACTTT. It translates to CATRQVYNSPLHF.